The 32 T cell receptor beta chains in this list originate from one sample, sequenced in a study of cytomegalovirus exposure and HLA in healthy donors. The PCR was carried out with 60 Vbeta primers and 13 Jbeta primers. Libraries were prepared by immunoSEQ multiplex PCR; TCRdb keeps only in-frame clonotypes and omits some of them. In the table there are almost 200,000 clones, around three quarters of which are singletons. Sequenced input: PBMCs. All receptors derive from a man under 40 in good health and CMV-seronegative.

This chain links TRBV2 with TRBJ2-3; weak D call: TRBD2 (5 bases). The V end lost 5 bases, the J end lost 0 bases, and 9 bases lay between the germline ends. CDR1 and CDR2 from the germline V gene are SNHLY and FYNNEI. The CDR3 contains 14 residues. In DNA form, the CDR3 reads TGTGCCAGCAGTCTTACTAGGAGCACAGATACGCAGTATTTT. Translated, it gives CASSLTRSTDTQYF.

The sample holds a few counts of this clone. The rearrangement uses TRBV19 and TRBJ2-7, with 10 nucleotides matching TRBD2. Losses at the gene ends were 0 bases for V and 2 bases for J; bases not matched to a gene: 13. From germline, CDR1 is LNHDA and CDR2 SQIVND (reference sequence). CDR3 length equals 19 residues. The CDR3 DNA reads TGTGCCAGTAGTATAGAGTTTTTTGGATCTAGCGGGAGACCCTACGAGCAGTACTTC. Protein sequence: CASSIEFFGSSGRPYEQYF.

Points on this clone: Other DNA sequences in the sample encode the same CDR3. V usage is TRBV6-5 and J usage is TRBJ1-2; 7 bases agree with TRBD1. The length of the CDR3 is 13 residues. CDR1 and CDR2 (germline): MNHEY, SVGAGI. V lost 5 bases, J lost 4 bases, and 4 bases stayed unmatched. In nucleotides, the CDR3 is TGTGCCAGCAGTCCCGGGACAGTCTATGGCTACACCTTC. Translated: CASSPGTVYGYTF.

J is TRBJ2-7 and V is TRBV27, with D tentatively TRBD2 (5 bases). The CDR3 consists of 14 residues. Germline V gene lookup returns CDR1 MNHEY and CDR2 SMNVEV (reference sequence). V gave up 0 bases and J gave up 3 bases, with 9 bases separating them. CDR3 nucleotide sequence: TGTGCCAGCAGTTTATCTGGCGGGTTCTACGAGCAGTACTTC. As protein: CASSLSGGFYEQYF.

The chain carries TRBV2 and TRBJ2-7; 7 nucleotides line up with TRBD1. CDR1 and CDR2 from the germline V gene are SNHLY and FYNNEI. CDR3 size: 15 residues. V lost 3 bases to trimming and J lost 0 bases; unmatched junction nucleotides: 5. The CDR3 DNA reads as TGTGCCAGCAGTGATGCGACAGGGTTCTCCTACGAGCAGTACTTC. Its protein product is CASSDATGFSYEQYF.

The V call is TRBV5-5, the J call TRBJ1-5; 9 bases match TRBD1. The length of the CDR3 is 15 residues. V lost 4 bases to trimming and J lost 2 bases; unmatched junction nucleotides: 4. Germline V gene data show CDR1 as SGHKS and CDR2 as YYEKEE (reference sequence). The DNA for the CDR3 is TGTGCCAGCAGCCCCTGGACAGGGGGCAATCAGCCCCAGCATTTT. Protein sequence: CASSPWTGGNQPQHF.

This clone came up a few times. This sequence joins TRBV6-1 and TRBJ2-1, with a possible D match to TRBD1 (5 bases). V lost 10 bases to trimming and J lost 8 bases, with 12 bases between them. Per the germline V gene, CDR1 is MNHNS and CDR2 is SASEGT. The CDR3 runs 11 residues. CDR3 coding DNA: TGTGCCATGGCAGGGATACATGAGCAGTTCTTC. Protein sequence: CAMAGIHEQFF.

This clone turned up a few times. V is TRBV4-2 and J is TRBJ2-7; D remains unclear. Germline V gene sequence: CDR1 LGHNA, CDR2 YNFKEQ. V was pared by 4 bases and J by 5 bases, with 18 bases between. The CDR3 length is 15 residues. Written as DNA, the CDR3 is TGTGCCAGCAGCCGCTTGGGCAACCCGGCCCACGAGCAGTACTTC. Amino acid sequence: CASSRLGNPAHEQYF.

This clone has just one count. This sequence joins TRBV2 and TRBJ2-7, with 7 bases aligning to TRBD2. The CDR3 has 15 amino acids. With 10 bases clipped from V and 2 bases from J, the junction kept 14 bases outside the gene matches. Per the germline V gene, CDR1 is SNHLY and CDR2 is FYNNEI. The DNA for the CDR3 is TGTGCCACCGGAGGGCGGGAGACTACAACCTACGAGCAGTACTTC. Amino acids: CATGGRETTTYEQYF. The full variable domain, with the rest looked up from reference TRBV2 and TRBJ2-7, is EPEVTQTPSHQVTQMGQEVILRCVPISNHLYFYWYRQILGQKVEFLVSFYNNEISEKSEIFDDQFSVERPDGSNFTLKIRSTKLEDSAMYFCATGGRETTTYEQYFGPGTRLTVT.

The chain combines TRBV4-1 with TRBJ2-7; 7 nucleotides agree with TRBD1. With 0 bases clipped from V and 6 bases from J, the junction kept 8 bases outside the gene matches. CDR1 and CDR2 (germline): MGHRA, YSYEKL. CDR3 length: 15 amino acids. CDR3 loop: CASSQDSGGVREQYF. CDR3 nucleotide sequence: TGCGCCAGCAGCCAAGATTCAGGGGGAGTTCGCGAGCAGTACTTC.

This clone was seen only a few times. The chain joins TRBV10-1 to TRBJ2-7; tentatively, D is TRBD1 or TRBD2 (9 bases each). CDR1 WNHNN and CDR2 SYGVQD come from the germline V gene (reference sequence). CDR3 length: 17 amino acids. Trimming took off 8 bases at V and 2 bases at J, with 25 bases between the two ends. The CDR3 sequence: CASAPGQGLAGTYEQYF. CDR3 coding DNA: TGCGCCAGCGCTCCGGGACAGGGCCTAGCGGGAACCTACGAGCAGTACTTC.

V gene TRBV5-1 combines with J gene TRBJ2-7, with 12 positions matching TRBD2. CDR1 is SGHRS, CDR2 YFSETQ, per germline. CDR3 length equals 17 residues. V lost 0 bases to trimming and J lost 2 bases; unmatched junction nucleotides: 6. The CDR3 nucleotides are TGCGCCAGCAGCTTGGGGGGTGGACTAGCGGGAACCTACGAGCAGTACTTC. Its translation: CASSLGGGLAGTYEQYF.

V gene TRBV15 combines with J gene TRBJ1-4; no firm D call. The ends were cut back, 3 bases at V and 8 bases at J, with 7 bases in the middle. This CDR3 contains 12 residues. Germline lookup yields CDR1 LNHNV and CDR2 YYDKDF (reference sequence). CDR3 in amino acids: CATSRYKEKLFF. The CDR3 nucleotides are TGTGCCACCAGCAGGTATAAAGAAAAACTGTTTTTT.

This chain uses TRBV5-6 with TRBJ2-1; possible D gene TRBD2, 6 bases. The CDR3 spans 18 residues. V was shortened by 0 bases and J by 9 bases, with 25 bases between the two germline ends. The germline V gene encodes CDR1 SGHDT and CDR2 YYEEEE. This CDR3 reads CASSLVSLSTRTIAEQFF. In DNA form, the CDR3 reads TGTGCCAGCAGCTTGGTCAGTCTCTCGACTAGGACTATCGCTGAGCAGTTCTTC.

CDR3 DNA: TGTGCCAGCAGTTTAGGGTGGCCCCGGAGCTCCTACGAGCAGTACTTC. Amino acids: CASSLGWPRSSYEQYF. J is TRBJ2-7 and V is TRBV27, with D unresolved. The CDR3 covers 16 residues. V was shortened by 2 bases and J by 0 bases, with 14 bases between the two germline ends. Germline V lookup: CDR1 MNHEY, CDR2 SMNVEV (reference sequence).

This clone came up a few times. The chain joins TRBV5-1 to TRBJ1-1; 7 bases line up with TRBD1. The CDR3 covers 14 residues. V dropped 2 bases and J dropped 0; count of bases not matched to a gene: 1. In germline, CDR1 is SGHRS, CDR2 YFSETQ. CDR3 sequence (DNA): TGCGCCAGCAGCTTACAGGGGATGAACACTGAAGCTTTCTTT. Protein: CASSLQGMNTEAFF.

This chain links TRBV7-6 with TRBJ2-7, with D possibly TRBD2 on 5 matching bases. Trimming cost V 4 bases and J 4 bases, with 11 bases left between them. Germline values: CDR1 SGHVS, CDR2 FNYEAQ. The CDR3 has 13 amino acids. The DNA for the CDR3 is TGTGCCAGCAGCTCAGGAGGACGTTACGAGCAGTACTTC. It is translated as CASSSGGRYEQYF.

DNA for the CDR3: TGTGCCAGCCGGCCAGGGGGCAATCAGCCCCAGCATTTT. This gives the protein CASRPGGNQPQHF. The chain employs TRBV2 and TRBJ1-5; D might be TRBD1 (6 bases). V was shortened by 8 bases and J by 2 bases, with 10 bases between the two germline ends. CDR1 and CDR2 from the germline V gene are SNHLY and FYNNEI. The CDR3 is 13 residues long.

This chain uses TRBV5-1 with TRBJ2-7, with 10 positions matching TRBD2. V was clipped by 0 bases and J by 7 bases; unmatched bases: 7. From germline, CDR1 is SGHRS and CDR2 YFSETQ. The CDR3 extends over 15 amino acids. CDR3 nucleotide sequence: TGCGCCAGCAGCTTGGTGGCTAGCGGGAGCGTGGAGCAGTACTTC. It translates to CASSLVASGSVEQYF. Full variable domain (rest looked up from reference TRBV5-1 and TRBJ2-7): KAGVTQTPRYLIKTRGQQVTLSCSPISGHRSVSWYQQTPGQGLQFLFEYFSETQRNKGNFPGRFSGRQFSNSRSEMNVSTLELGDSALYLCASSLVASGSVEQYFGPGTRLTVT.

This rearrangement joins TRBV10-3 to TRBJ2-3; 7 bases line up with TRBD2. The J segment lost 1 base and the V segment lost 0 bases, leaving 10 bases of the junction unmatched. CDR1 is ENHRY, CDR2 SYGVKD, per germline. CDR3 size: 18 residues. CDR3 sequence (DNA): TGTGCCATCAGTGAGTCGAAGGCTAGCGGCGGTGGCACAGATACGCAGTATTTT. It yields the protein CAISESKASGGGTDTQYF.

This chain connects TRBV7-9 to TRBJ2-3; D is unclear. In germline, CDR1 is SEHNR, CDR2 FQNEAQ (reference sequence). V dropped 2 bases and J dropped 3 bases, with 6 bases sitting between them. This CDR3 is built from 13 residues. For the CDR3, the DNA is TGTGCCAGCAGCTTATTCGGGACAGATACGCAGTATTTT. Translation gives CASSLFGTDTQYF.

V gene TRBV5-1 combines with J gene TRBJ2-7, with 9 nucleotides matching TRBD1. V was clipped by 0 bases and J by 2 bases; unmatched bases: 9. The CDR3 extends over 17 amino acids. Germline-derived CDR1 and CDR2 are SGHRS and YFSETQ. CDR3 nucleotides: TGCGCCAGCAGCTTGGCCCCCGGGACAGGGTTCCCCTACGAGCAGTACTTC. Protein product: CASSLAPGTGFPYEQYF.

The CDR3 here is CAWSAVGMPGNEQFF. Written as DNA, the CDR3 is TGTGCCTGGAGTGCTGTCGGGATGCCCGGAAATGAGCAGTTCTTC. The J gene is TRBJ2-1, the V gene TRBV30, with D maybe TRBD2 (5 bases). The CDR3 runs to 15 residues. V was shortened by 1 base and J by 7 bases, with 17 bases between the two germline ends. Germline V gene sequence: CDR1 GTSNPN, CDR2 SVGIG (reference sequence).

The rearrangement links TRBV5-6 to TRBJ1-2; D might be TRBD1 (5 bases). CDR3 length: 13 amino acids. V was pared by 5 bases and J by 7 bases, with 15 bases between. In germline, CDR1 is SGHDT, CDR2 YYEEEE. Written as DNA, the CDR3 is TGTGCCAGCAGACCTCAGGGCTCAGGTGGCTACACCTTC. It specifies CASRPQGSGGYTF. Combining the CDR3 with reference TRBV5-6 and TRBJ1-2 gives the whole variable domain DAGVTQSPTHLIKTRGQQVTLRCSPKSGHDTVSWYQQALGQGPQFIFQYYEEEERQRGNFPDRFSGHQFPNYSSELNVNALLLGDSALYLCASRPQGSGGYTFGSGTRLTVV.

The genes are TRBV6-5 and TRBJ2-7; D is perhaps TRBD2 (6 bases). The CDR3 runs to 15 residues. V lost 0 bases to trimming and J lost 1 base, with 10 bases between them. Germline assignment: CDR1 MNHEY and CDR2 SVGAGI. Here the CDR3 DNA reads TGTGCCAGCAGTTACTCCGACGGGACTTCCTACGAGCAGTACTTC. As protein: CASSYSDGTSYEQYF.

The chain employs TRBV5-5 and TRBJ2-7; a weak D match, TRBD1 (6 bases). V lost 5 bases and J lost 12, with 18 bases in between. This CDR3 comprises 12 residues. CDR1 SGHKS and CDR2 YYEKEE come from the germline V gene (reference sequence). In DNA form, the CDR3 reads TGTGCCAGCAGTAAATTTTCGGACAGTTGGTACTTC. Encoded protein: CASSKFSDSWYF.

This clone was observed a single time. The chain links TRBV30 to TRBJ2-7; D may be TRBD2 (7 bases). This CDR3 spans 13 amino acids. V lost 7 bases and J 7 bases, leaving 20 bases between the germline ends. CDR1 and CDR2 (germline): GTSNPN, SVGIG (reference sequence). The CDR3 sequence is CAYYWGGAGEQYF. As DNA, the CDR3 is TGTGCCTATTATTGGGGGGGCGCGGGAGAGCAGTACTTC. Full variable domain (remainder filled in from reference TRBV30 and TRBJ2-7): SQTIHQWPATLVQPVGSPLSLECTVEGTSNPNLYWYRQAAGRGLQLLFYSVGIGQISSEVPQNLSASRPQDRQFILSSKKLLLSDSGFYLCAYYWGGAGEQYFGPGTRLTVT.

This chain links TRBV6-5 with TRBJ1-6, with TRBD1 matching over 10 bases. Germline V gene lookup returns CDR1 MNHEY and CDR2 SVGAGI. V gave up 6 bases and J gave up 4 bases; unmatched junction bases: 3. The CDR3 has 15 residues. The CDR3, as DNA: TGTGCCAGCAGACAGGACAGGGGGTATAATTCACCCCTCCACTTT. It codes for CASRQDRGYNSPLHF.

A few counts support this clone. The CDR3 DNA reads as TGCAGCGGGCGACAGGGGGCAGGGGTAGATACGCAGTATTTT. This translates into CSGRQGAGVDTQYF. The J gene is TRBJ2-3, the V gene TRBV29-1; 10 nucleotides line up with TRBD1. J lost 5 bases, V lost 7 bases, and 9 bases had no gene match. The germline V gene has CDR1 SQVTM and CDR2 ANQGSEA. CDR3 length equals 14 residues.

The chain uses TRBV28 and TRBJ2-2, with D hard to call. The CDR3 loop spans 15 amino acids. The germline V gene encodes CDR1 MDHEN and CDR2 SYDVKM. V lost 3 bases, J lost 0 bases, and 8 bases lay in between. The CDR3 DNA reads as TGTGCCAGCAGTTTCGGCAGGACGAACACCGGGGAGCTGTTTTTT. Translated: CASSFGRTNTGELFF. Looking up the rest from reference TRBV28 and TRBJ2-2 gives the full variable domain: DVKVTQSSRYLVKRTGEKVFLECVQDMDHENMFWYRQDPGLGLRLIYFSYDVKMKEKGDIPEGYSVSREKKERFSLILESASTNQTSMYLCASSFGRTNTGELFFGEGSRLTVL.

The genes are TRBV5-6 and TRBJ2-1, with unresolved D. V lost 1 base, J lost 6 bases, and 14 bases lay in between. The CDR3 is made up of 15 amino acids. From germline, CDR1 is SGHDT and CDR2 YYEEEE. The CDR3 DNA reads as TGTGCCAGCAGCTTGTCCGGGTATTTCCCCAATGAGCAGTTCTTC. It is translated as CASSLSGYFPNEQFF. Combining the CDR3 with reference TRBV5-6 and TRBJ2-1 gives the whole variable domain DAGVTQSPTHLIKTRGQQVTLRCSPKSGHDTVSWYQQALGQGPQFIFQYYEEEERQRGNFPDRFSGHQFPNYSSELNVNALLLGDSALYLCASSLSGYFPNEQFFGPGTRLTVL.

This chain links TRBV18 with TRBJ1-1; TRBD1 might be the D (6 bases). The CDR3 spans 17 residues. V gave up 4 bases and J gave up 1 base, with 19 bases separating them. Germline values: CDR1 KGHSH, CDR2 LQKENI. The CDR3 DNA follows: TGTGCCAGCTCACGACGGGACATCGGGACGGGGAACACTGAAGCTTTCTTT. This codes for CASSRRDIGTGNTEAFF.